The clone carrying this T cell receptor (beta chain) was seen only a few times. Its antigen is not known. This sample is part of a study of beta chain features in type 1 diabetes. Study-level findings and limits: The study found fewer insertions and more deletions at VDJ junctions in type 1 diabetes patients. Type 1 diabetes patients showed a moderate but significant shortening of TCRB CDR3s in all four CD4+ subsets.

V lost 4 bases and J lost 4; bases outside the gene matches: 6. This CDR3 is 14 amino acids long. Germline CDR1 reads SQVTM; CDR2 reads ANQGSEA. As every portion of the isolated RNA was reverse transcribed, the sequencing read expressed TCRB transcripts. Some clones are missing from TCRdb's copy, which holds only in-frame ones; the method was immunoSEQ multiplex PCR. The sample yields approximately 470,000 clones, approximately 31% seen once. The sample was naive CD4+ T cells from blood. This chain uses TRBV29-1 with TRBJ2-5; 10 positions agree with TRBD2. The origin of this receptor is a man aged 18 to 30 in good health. Written as DNA, the CDR3 is TGCAGCGTTGGGGCTAGCGGGAGTAGAGAGACCCAGTACTTC. Its protein product is CSVGASGSRETQYF.